Listed here is a single T cell receptor (beta chain). The target antigen is unknown. Only in-frame clones appear in the TCRdb table, and some are missing; sequencing was by immunoSEQ multiplex PCR. The data contain 2 million to 2.5 million clones, around 92% of them singletons. V lost 4 bases to trimming and J lost 14 bases; unmatched junction nucleotides: 8. This CDR3 spans 12 amino acids. From germline, CDR1 is MDHEN and CDR2 SYDVKM. These data belong to a study of shared clonotypes between healthy human individuals. Study-level points and caveats: Rarefaction curves obtained for sorted subsets showed sequencing incomplete despite large depth. On the whole, naive subsets had larger estimated richness than memory subsets had.

The gene calls are TRBV28 and TRBJ2-1; 7 bases align to TRBD1. The sequence derives from a man between 18 and 29 years old in good health. Some clones in this sample may be carry-over from other donors' samples. The source material was naive CD4+ T cells from PBMCs. Stated subset: CD45RA+ positively selected. The DNA for the CDR3 is TGTGCCAGCAGTTCAAACAGGGGTCAGGAGTTCTTC. Encoded protein: CASSSNRGQEFF.